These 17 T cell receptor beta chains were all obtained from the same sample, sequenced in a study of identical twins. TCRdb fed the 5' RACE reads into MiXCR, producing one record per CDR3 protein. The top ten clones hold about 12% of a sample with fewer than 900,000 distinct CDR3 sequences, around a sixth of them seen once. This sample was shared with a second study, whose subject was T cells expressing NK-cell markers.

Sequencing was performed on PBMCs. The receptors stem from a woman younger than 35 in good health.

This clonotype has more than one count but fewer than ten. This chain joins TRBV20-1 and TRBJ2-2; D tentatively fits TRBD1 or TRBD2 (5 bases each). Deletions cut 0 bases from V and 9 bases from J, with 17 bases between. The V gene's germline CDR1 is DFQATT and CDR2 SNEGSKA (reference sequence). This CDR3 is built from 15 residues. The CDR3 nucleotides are TGCAGTGCTAGAGATCAAAGGCAGGGAGAACGGGAGCTGTTTTTT. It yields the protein CSARDQRQGERELFF.

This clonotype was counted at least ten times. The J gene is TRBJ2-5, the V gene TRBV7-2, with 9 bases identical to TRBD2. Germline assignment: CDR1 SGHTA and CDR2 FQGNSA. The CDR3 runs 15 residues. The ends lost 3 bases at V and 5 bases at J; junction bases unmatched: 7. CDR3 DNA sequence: TGTGCCAGCAGCTTGGGGTCTAGCGGGACCGAGACCCAGTACTTC. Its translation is CASSLGSSGTETQYF.

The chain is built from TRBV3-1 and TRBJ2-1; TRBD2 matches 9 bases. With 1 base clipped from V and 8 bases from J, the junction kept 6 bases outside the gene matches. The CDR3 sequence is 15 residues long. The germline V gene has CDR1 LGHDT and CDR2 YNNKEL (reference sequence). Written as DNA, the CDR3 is TGTGCCAGCAGCCAAGGGAGGCGGGGGGGCCATGAGCAGTTCTTC. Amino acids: CASSQGRRGGHEQFF.

The CDR3 DNA sequence: TGTGCCAGCAGCTTCAGGCAGATAGACAATGAGCAGTTCTTC. As protein: CASSFRQIDNEQFF. The chain carries TRBV11-2 and TRBJ2-1; no clear D. Germline loops: CDR1 SGHAT, CDR2 FQNNGV. The germline V and J ends were trimmed by 3 bases and 5 bases, with 11 bases remaining between them. CDR3 length: 14 amino acids.

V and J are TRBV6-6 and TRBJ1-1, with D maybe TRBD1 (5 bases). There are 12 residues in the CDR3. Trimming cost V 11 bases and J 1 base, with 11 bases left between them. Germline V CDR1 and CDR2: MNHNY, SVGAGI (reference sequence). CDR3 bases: TGTGCCCTGGGGGACCCGAACACTGAAGCTTTCTTT. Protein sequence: CALGDPNTEAFF.

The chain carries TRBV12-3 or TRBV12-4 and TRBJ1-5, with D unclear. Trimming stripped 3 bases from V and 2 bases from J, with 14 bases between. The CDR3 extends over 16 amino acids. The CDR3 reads CASSLGYSVRNQPQHF. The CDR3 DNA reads TGTGCCAGCAGTTTGGGGTACTCGGTTCGCAATCAGCCCCAGCATTTT.

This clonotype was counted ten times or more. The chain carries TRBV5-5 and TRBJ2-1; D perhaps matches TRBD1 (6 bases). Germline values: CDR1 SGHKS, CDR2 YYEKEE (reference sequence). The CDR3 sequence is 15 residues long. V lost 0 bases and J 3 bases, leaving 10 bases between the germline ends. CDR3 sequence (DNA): TGTGCCAGCAGCTTGGCCGGGACAAGCTACAATGAGCAGTTCTTC. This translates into CASSLAGTSYNEQFF.

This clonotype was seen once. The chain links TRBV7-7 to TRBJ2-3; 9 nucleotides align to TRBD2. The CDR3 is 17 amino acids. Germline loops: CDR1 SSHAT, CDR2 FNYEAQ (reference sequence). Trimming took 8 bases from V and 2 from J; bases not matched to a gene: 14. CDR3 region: CASSPSGLAGYTDTQYF. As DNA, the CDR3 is TGTGCCAGCTCCCCGTCGGGGCTAGCGGGGTACACAGATACGCAGTATTTT. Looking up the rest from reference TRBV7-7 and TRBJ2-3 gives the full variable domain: GAGVSQSPRYKVTKRGQDVTLRCDPISSHATLYWYQQALGQGPEFLTYFNYEAQPDKSGLPSDRFSAERPEGSISTLTIQRTEQRDSAMYRCASSPSGLAGYTDTQYFGPGTRLTVL.

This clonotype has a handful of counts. This chain's CDR3 is CASRALTTGELFF. The CDR3, as DNA: TGCGCCAGCCGAGCTTTGACTACCGGGGAGCTGTTTTTT. The chain recombines TRBV5-1 with TRBJ2-2; D is uncertain. CDR1 SGHRS and CDR2 YFSETQ come from the germline V gene. With 7 bases removed from V and 5 bases from J, the gap between germline ends came to 12 bases. The CDR3 extends over 13 amino acids. Complete variable domain (other parts from reference TRBV5-1 and TRBJ2-2): KAGVTQTPRYLIKTRGQQVTLSCSPISGHRSVSWYQQTPGQGLQFLFEYFSETQRNKGNFPGRFSGRQFSNSRSEMNVSTLELGDSALYLCASRALTTGELFFGEGSRLTVL.

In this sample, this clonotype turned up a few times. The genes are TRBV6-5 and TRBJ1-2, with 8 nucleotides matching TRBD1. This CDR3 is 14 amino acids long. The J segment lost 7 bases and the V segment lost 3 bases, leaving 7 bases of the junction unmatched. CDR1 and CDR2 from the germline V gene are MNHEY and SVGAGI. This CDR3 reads CASSYGDRTSGYTF. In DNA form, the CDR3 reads TGTGCCAGCAGTTATGGGGACAGGACGAGTGGCTACACCTTC.

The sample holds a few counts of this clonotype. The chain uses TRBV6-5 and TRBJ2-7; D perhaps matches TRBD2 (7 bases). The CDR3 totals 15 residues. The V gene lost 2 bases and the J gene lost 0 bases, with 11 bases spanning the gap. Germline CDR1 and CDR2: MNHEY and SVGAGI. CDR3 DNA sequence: TGTGCCAGCAGTTACGGGGGGGACAACTCCTACGAGCAGTACTTC. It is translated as CASSYGGDNSYEQYF.

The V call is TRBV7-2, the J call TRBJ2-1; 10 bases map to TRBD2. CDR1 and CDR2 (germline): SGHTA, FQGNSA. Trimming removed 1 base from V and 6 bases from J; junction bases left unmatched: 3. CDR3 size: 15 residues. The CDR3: CASSLGGTSANEQFF. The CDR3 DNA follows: TGTGCCAGCAGCTTAGGTGGGACTAGCGCCAATGAGCAGTTCTTC.

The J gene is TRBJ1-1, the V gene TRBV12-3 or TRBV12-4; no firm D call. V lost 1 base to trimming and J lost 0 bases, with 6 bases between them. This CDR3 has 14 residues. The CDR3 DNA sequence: TGTGCCAGCAGTTTAGTGCAGATGAACACTGAAGCTTTCTTT. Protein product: CASSLVQMNTEAFF.

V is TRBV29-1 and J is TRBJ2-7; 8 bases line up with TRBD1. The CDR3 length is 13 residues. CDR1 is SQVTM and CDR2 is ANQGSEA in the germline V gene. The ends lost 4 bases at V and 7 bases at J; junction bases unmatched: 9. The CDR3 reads CSVVVTGVGEQYF. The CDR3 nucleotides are TGCAGCGTTGTCGTGACAGGGGTTGGGGAGCAGTACTTC.

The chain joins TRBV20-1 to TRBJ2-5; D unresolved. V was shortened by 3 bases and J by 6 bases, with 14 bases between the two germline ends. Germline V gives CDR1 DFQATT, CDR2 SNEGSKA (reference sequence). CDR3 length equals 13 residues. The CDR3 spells CSASRLSSQTQYF. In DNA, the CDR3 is TGCAGTGCTAGTCGACTTAGCTCCCAGACCCAGTACTTC.

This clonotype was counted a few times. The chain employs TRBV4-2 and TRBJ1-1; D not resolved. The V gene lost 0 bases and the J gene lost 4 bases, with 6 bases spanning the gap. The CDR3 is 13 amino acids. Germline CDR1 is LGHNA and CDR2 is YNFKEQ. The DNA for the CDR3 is TGTGCCAGCAGCCAAGATCGGTTCACTGAAGCTTTCTTT. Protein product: CASSQDRFTEAFF.

CDR3 region: CASSQVKLRADTQYF. In DNA form, the CDR3 reads TGTGCCAGCAGCCAAGTCAAGCTTCGCGCAGATACGCAGTATTTT. The chain employs TRBV4-2 and TRBJ2-3; D call uncertain. V lost 1 base and J 4 bases, leaving 12 bases between the germline ends. In germline, CDR1 is LGHNA, CDR2 YNFKEQ. CDR3 length: 15 residues.